The T cell receptor (beta chain) described here comes from a study of HIV-infected patients and healthy controls. The V gene end was trimmed by 3 bases and the J gene end by 6 bases; junction bases not matched to a gene: 9. Germline CDR1 reads SGHDN; CDR2 reads FVKESK. There are 15 residues in the CDR3. Via MiXCR, TCRdb re-called the 5' RACE reads, giving one row per CDR3 protein. The table has around 64,000 distinct CDR3 sequences, about a sixth seen once; the top ten hold approximately 5%. The sequenced sample consisted of CD4+ T cells from blood. V gene TRBV14 combines with J gene TRBJ1-1; 8 bases agree with TRBD1. This TCR was recovered from a human donor in good health. CDR3 DNA sequence: TGTGCCAGCAGCCATTACCCTCAGGGGGCGGCTGAAGCTTTCTTT. Protein sequence: CASSHYPQGAAEAFF.